Each of the 26 T cell receptor beta chains below was sequenced from the same sample in a study of blood T cells in healthy people across ages. Combining a sample-barcoded 5' primer with a J-beta primer mix, a second PCR ran for 7 to 11 cycles. From the 5' RACE reads, TCRdb called clonotypes with MiXCR, one entry per CDR3 protein. The sample holds about a million distinct CDR3 sequences, less than 45% seen once. The sequencing input was blood. All receptors derive from a man in his late teens or twenties in good health.

This clonotype was recorded a few times. Germline is not matched at one junction end, which may reflect a read error. This chain links TRBV10-3 with TRBJ1-2; no firm D call. Germline V gene lookup returns CDR1 ENHRY and CDR2 SYGVKD. This CDR3 is built from 14 residues. The CDR3 region has the DNA TGTGCCATCAGGGAGTCGGGAGGGCTATTCGGCTACACCTTC. Protein: CAIRESGGLFGYTF.

V and J are TRBV5-1 and TRBJ1-1; D not resolved. The CDR3 loop spans 13 amino acids. Per germline, CDR1 SGHRS and CDR2 YFSETQ. V was trimmed by 3 bases and J by 5 bases, leaving 11 bases between them. CDR3 nucleotide sequence: TGCGCCAGCAGCTGGACGGCAGCGACTGAAGCTTTCTTT. Encoded protein: CASSWTAATEAFF.

This clonotype was counted ten times or more. For the CDR3, the DNA is TGTGCCAGCAGCTTAAGACGGGGGGGCCAAAATGAGCAGTTCTTC. Encoded protein: CASSLRRGGQNEQFF. The chain joins TRBV7-8 to TRBJ2-1; 8 positions match TRBD2. Germline V gene sequence: CDR1 SGHVS, CDR2 FQNEAQ. The CDR3 sequence is 15 residues long. With V trimmed by 2 bases and J by 7 bases, 7 bases remained unmatched.

The chain combines TRBV28 with TRBJ1-1; TRBD1 matches at 8 bases. V was clipped by 0 bases and J by 6 bases; unmatched bases: 9. The CDR3 spans 16 residues. Germline V gene data show CDR1 as MDHEN and CDR2 as SYDVKM. DNA of the CDR3: TGTGCCAGCAGTTTATGGTGGGGGGGGACAGGTGCTGAAGCTTTCTTT. This codes for CASSLWWGGTGAEAFF.

This clonotype turned up a few times. This rearrangement joins TRBV5-1 to TRBJ2-1, with 7 positions matching TRBD1. Germline V CDR1 and CDR2: SGHRS, YFSETQ. The CDR3 consists of 15 residues. V trimming: 5 bases; J trimming: 5 bases; junction bases outside the gene matches: 10. The CDR3 spells CASSRTGTANNEQFF. The CDR3 DNA reads TGCGCCAGCAGTCGTACCGGGACAGCAAACAATGAGCAGTTCTTC.

The table lists this clonotype with many counts. The gene calls are TRBV20-1 and TRBJ2-3, with TRBD1 identical over 9 bases. With V trimmed by 2 bases and J by 6 bases, 9 bases remained unmatched. The CDR3 sequence is 15 residues long. CDR1 is DFQATT, CDR2 SNEGSKA, per germline (reference sequence). The DNA for the CDR3 is TGCAGTGCTAGACTGGACAGGGGAAGTTTGGATACGCAGTATTTT. Its translation is CSARLDRGSLDTQYF.

This rearrangement joins TRBV13 to TRBJ2-3, with D possibly matching TRBD2 (6 bases). Trimming pared 5 bases from V and 5 bases from J, leaving 14 bases between. Germline V CDR1 and CDR2: PRHDT, FYEKMQ (reference sequence). The CDR3 spans 14 residues. CDR3: CASSPEEGIDTQYF. The CDR3 nucleotides are TGTGCCAGCAGCCCAGAGGAGGGAATAGATACGCAGTATTTT.

J is TRBJ1-2 and V is TRBV10-3; 8 bases are shared with TRBD1. The CDR3 runs 11 residues. The V gene's germline CDR1 is ENHRY and CDR2 SYGVKD. V trimming: 10 bases; J trimming: 7 bases; junction bases outside the gene matches: 5. The CDR3 DNA reads as TGTGCCACCGGACAGGGAGTTGGCTACACCTTC. It translates to CATGQGVGYTF.

The J gene is TRBJ2-7, the V gene TRBV6-2 or TRBV6-3; tentatively, D is TRBD2 (7 bases). The V gene's germline CDR1 is MNHEY and CDR2 SVGEGT. V lost 2 bases and J 7 bases, leaving 18 bases between the germline ends. The CDR3 is made up of 15 amino acids. The CDR3 reads CASSYGGGAINEQYF. The CDR3, as DNA: TGTGCCAGCAGTTACGGCGGGGGCGCCATCAATGAGCAGTACTTC.

The V and J genes are TRBV7-2 and TRBJ1-3; D is unresolved. Trimming stripped 0 bases from V and 0 bases from J, with 12 bases between. The germline CDR1 and CDR2 sequences are SGHTA and FQGNSA. The CDR3 runs 17 residues. Here the CDR3 DNA reads TGTGCCAGCAGCTTAGCGACGGGGTTTTACTCTGGAAACACCATATATTTT. It yields the protein CASSLATGFYSGNTIYF.

This clonotype was seen at least ten times. This chain connects TRBV5-1 to TRBJ2-3, with 8 bases that match TRBD1. The CDR3 length is 16 residues. CDR1 and CDR2 (germline): SGHRS, YFSETQ. J was trimmed by 5 bases and V by 0 bases; bases with no gene match: 8. The DNA for the CDR3 is TGCGCCAGCAGCTTGGAAGTTCAGGGGGCCGGAGATACGCAGTATTTT. Amino acids: CASSLEVQGAGDTQYF. Complete variable domain (other parts from reference TRBV5-1 and TRBJ2-3): KAGVTQTPRYLIKTRGQQVTLSCSPISGHRSVSWYQQTPGQGLQFLFEYFSETQRNKGNFPGRFSGRQFSNSRSEMNVSTLELGDSALYLCASSLEVQGAGDTQYFGPGTRLTVL.

The V gene is TRBV27, the J gene TRBJ2-3, with 7 bases lining up with TRBD2. The CDR3 has 16 residues. Germline CDR1 is MNHEY and CDR2 is SMNVEV (reference sequence). The V segment lost 2 bases and the J segment 5 bases; nucleotides outside the gene matches: 10. The CDR3 protein is CASSLLGGEQKDTQYF. Written as DNA, the CDR3 is TGTGCCAGCAGTTTACTGGGGGGGGAGCAGAAAGATACGCAGTATTTT.

This clonotype has more than one count but fewer than ten. The V gene is TRBV5-6, the J gene TRBJ1-1; D gene unclear. V was pared by 1 base and J by 7 bases, with 17 bases between. CDR3 length: 15 amino acids. CDR1 and CDR2 from the germline V gene are SGHDT and YYEEEE. The CDR3 spells CASSLYLGQIYEAFF. Written as DNA, the CDR3 is TGTGCCAGCAGCTTGTATTTAGGGCAGATCTATGAAGCTTTCTTT. The complete variable domain, with remaining parts taken from reference TRBV5-6 and TRBJ1-1, reads DAGVTQSPTHLIKTRGQQVTLRCSPKSGHDTVSWYQQALGQGPQFIFQYYEEEERQRGNFPDRFSGHQFPNYSSELNVNALLLGDSALYLCASSLYLGQIYEAFFGQGTRLTVV.

Notes on this clonotype: At one boundary the junction diverges from the germline segment, which might be a read error. The genes are TRBV7-9 and TRBJ1-6; D uncertain. The CDR3 runs to 15 residues. Germline CDR1 and CDR2: SEHNR and FQNEAQ (reference sequence). CDR3 sequence reads: CACSDITGHNSPLHF. In DNA, the CDR3 is TGTGCCTGCAGCGACATCACCGGACATAATTCACCCCTCCACTTT.

This clonotype showed up many times. The V call is TRBV29-1, the J call TRBJ2-3; D ambiguous. CDR3 length: 11 amino acids. Germline-derived CDR1 and CDR2 are SQVTM and ANQGSEA. The germline V and J ends were trimmed by 7 bases and 5 bases, with 10 bases remaining between them. The CDR3 is CSDQWGDTQYF. In DNA form, the CDR3 reads TGCAGCGATCAATGGGGAGATACGCAGTATTTT.

This clonotype has at least ten counts. The V and J genes are TRBV5-1 and TRBJ1-2; 12 bases line up with TRBD1. The CDR3 consists of 14 residues. J gave up 7 bases and V 4 bases, and 5 bases lay outside the gene matches. CDR1 is SGHRS, CDR2 YFSETQ, per germline. The CDR3 sequence is CASSQGQGARGYTF. The CDR3 region has the DNA TGCGCCAGCAGCCAGGGACAGGGGGCGCGTGGCTACACCTTC.

This clonotype was observed a single time. This chain uses TRBV28 with TRBJ1-3, with a tentative D call TRBD1 (5 bases). The CDR3 extends over 16 amino acids. The V end was cut by 5 bases, the J end by 0 bases, with 14 bases between. The germline V gene has CDR1 MDHEN and CDR2 SYDVKM. The CDR3 reads CASSPARQFSGNTIYF. CDR3 bases: TGTGCCAGCAGTCCCGCCCGACAGTTCTCTGGAAACACCATATATTTT.

This clonotype was seen a handful of times. V is TRBV12-5 and J is TRBJ1-1; maybe TRBD1 (5 bases). CDR3 size: 14 residues. V lost 1 base and J 5 bases, leaving 11 bases between the germline ends. Germline assignment: CDR1 LGHNT and CDR2 FRNRAP. CDR3 loop: CASGLETAATEAFF. DNA of the CDR3: TGTGCTAGTGGTTTGGAGACAGCTGCGACTGAAGCTTTCTTT.

This rearrangement joins TRBV6-1 to TRBJ2-7; 7 bases are a match to TRBD2. The ends lost 3 bases at V and 1 base at J; junction bases unmatched: 3. The germline gives CDR1 MNHNS, CDR2 SASEGT. The CDR3 length is 14 residues. CDR3 amino acids: CASSEGSGSYEQYF. The CDR3 DNA sequence: TGTGCCAGCAGTGAGGGTAGCGGGTCCTACGAGCAGTACTTC.

V gene TRBV4-2 combines with J gene TRBJ1-5; D perhaps matches TRBD1 (6 bases). Per the germline V gene, CDR1 is LGHNA and CDR2 is YNFKEQ. The germline V and J ends were trimmed by 0 bases and 5 bases, with 11 bases remaining between them. The CDR3 contains 15 residues. DNA of the CDR3: TGTGCCAGCAGCCAAGATGCGACAGGTCATCAGCCCCAGCATTTT. Residues: CASSQDATGHQPQHF.

To note about this clonotype: A much more abundant neighbour one base away suggests this may be a read error. V is TRBV10-3 and J is TRBJ2-1; 10 bases fit TRBD2. The CDR3 has 16 amino acids. The germline CDR1 and CDR2 sequences are ENHRY and SYGVKD. The CDR3, as DNA: TGTGCCATCAGTGAGAGGGCTAGCGGGGGTTACAATAAGCAGTTCTTC. It is translated as CAISERASGGYNKQFF.

This clonotype was counted only a few times. The chain couples TRBV20-1 to TRBJ1-1, with D possibly matching TRBD1 (5 bases). The germline gives CDR1 DFQATT, CDR2 SNEGSKA (reference sequence). The CDR3 has 13 amino acids. The V end was cut by 0 bases, the J end by 10 bases, with 15 bases between. The CDR3 spells CSARDPGYRIAFF. CDR3 coding DNA: TGCAGTGCTAGAGATCCAGGGTACCGTATAGCTTTCTTT.

The rearrangement links TRBV3-1 to TRBJ1-1; D is uncertain. The germline V gene has CDR1 LGHDT and CDR2 YNNKEL (reference sequence). The CDR3 has 16 residues. Trimming removed 6 bases at V and 5 bases at J, with 22 bases between. The DNA for the CDR3 is TGTGCCAGCAGTCCCTTAGGGCCGGGAGTGAGGACTGAAGCTTTCTTT. Protein product: CASSPLGPGVRTEAFF.

This clonotype has at least ten counts. The chain recombines TRBV6-2 or TRBV6-3 with TRBJ2-4, with D tentatively TRBD1 (5 bases). V was pared by 6 bases and J by 8 bases, with 11 bases between. Germline assignment: CDR1 MNHEY and CDR2 SVGEGT. The CDR3 extends over 12 amino acids. CDR3 sequence reads: CASSLGDYIQYF. The CDR3 DNA reads as TGTGCCAGCAGCCTAGGGGATTACATTCAGTACTTC.

In its sample, this clonotype was seen a few times. The chain couples TRBV6-2 or TRBV6-3 to TRBJ2-7, with D unresolved. V was trimmed by 2 bases and J by 6 bases, leaving 14 bases between them. The CDR3 extends over 14 amino acids. Germline V CDR1 and CDR2: MNHEY, SVGEGT. The CDR3 is CASSYGQVLLEQYF. DNA of the CDR3: TGTGCCAGCAGTTACGGGCAGGTTCTACTCGAGCAGTACTTC.

Comment on this clonotype: The conserved final phenylalanine or tryptophan is absent from the CDR3, which likely points to a read error. The chain has TRBV6-5 and TRBJ2-7, with D possibly being TRBD1 (5 bases). Germline assignment: CDR1 MNHEY and CDR2 SVGAGI. V lost 5 bases and J lost 3, with 11 bases in between. This CDR3 spans 13 amino acids. CDR3 loop: CASSHRQSYEQYI. CDR3 sequence (DNA): TGTGCCAGCAGTCACCGACAGAGCTACGAGCAGTACATC.